The 8 T cell receptor beta chains listed next were all sequenced from one sample in a study of T-cell reconstitution after alpha-beta-depleted transplantation in children. Unique molecular identifiers were incorporated during preparation of the TCRbeta library. TCRdb itself ran the PCR reads through MiXCR, one entry per CDR3 protein. The data show about 410,000 distinct CDR3 sequences, around 21% seen once. The material was PBMCs from the stem cell graft donor, obtained from the stem cell graft. These receptors all come from a human donor who donated a stem cell graft to a child with acute myeloid leukemia.

This clonotype was recorded at least ten times. The genes are TRBV29-1 and TRBJ2-7; D gene ambiguous. Germline V lookup: CDR1 SQVTM, CDR2 ANQGSEA. V was clipped by 5 bases and J by 3 bases, with 8 bases between them. This CDR3 has 11 residues. The CDR3 sequence: CSVPVGYEQYF. In DNA, the CDR3 is TGCAGCGTTCCCGTGGGCTACGAGCAGTACTTC.

This clonotype was observed at least ten times. V and J are TRBV20-1 and TRBJ2-7; either TRBD1 or TRBD2 may fit D (5 bases each). Per the germline V gene, CDR1 is DFQATT and CDR2 is SNEGSKA (reference sequence). V lost 7 bases to trimming and J lost 4 bases, with 17 bases between them. The CDR3 has 13 amino acids. CDR3 bases: TGCAGTGTCAGGACGGGGACCCAGTACGAGCAGTACTTC. This gives the protein CSVRTGTQYEQYF.

The sample holds a few counts of this clonotype. This sequence joins TRBV27 and TRBJ2-7; D not resolved. Trimming cost V 4 bases and J 2 bases, with 9 bases left between them. The CDR3 extends over 13 amino acids. CDR1 and CDR2 from the germline V gene are MNHEY and SMNVEV (reference sequence). The CDR3: CASSWAQTYEQYF. The CDR3 DNA is TGTGCCAGCAGTTGGGCGCAAACCTACGAGCAGTACTTC.

This chain joins TRBV7-9 and TRBJ2-3; a weak D match, TRBD1 (6 bases). The V end was cut by 2 bases, the J end by 4 bases, with 10 bases between. This CDR3 is 14 amino acids long. The germline gives CDR1 SEHNR, CDR2 FQNEAQ (reference sequence). The CDR3 coding sequence is TGTGCCAGCAGCTTATCAGGGGCCCCAGATACGCAGTATTTT. Encoded protein: CASSLSGAPDTQYF.

This sequence joins TRBV12-3 or TRBV12-4 and TRBJ1-1; TRBD1 might be the D (6 bases). The V gene lost 3 bases and the J gene lost 5 bases, with 10 bases spanning the gap. CDR3 length: 13 amino acids. Here the CDR3 DNA reads TGTGCCAGCAGTTTGGGGGCGCAAACTGAAGCTTTCTTT. Its translation is CASSLGAQTEAFF.

The V call is TRBV12-3 or TRBV12-4, the J call TRBJ2-1; TRBD2 matches 8 bases. The CDR3 spans 16 residues. Trimming at V came to 4 bases and at J to 0 bases, leaving 5 bases not matched to a gene. In DNA form, the CDR3 reads TGTGCCAGCAGTTGGGAAAGCGGGAGCTCCTACAATGAGCAGTTCTTC. Translated: CASSWESGSSYNEQFF.

This clonotype was seen only a few times. The chain couples TRBV6-6 to TRBJ2-1; D uncertain. Germline CDR1 reads MNHNY; CDR2 reads SVGAGI (reference sequence). Trimming stripped 2 bases from V and 5 bases from J, with 7 bases between. CDR3 length: 13 residues. This CDR3 reads CASSYGVNNEQFF. CDR3 in DNA: TGTGCCAGCAGTTACGGAGTAAACAATGAGCAGTTCTTC.

The chain links TRBV18 to TRBJ2-7; D could derive from TRBD1 or TRBD2 (5 bases each). The CDR3 loop spans 18 amino acids. Germline V gene lookup returns CDR1 KGHSH and CDR2 LQKENI. The V end was cut by 0 bases, the J end by 3 bases, with 21 bases between. The chain's CDR3 is CASSPPVQHGTGIYEQYF. CDR3 DNA sequence: TGTGCCAGCTCACCACCGGTCCAGCACGGGACCGGAATCTACGAGCAGTACTTC.